The next 21 T cell receptor beta chains were all read from a single sample in a study of OX40 agonist ivuxolimab in advanced cancers. Method: immunoSEQ multiplex PCR; TCRdb's copy keeps in-frame clones and lacks some. The table includes about 95,000 clones, about 91% detected once. This specimen consisted of CD4+ or CD8+ T cells sorted from blood, obtained in a trial of the OX40 agonist ivuxolimab. The receptors come from an adult with an advanced solid tumor such as melanoma, head and neck, liver or kidney cancer.

The rearrangement uses TRBV6-1 and TRBJ2-7; TRBD2 matches at 11 bases. Germline V gene data show CDR1 as MNHNS and CDR2 as SASEGT. V shed 10 bases and J 4 bases; nucleotides not matched to a gene: 9. CDR3 size: 14 residues. The DNA of the CDR3 is TGTGCCACCCGTCTTCTAGCGGGAGGTTACGAGCAGTACTTC. Translation gives CATRLLAGGYEQYF.

The V call is TRBV5-1, the J call TRBJ2-2, with 9 bases lining up with TRBD2. In germline, CDR1 is SGHRS, CDR2 YFSETQ. V lost 4 bases and J lost 6; bases outside the gene matches: 7. The CDR3 is 15 residues long. CDR3 sequence reads: CASSLLAGMAGELFF. The CDR3 DNA reads TGCGCCAGCAGCCTGCTAGCGGGAATGGCCGGGGAGCTGTTTTTT. Full variable domain (outside the CDR3, taken from reference TRBV5-1 and TRBJ2-2): KAGVTQTPRYLIKTRGQQVTLSCSPISGHRSVSWYQQTPGQGLQFLFEYFSETQRNKGNFPGRFSGRQFSNSRSEMNVSTLELGDSALYLCASSLLAGMAGELFFGEGSRLTVL.

The V and J genes are TRBV20-1 and TRBJ2-7, with D perhaps matching TRBD2 (5 bases). This CDR3 contains 11 residues. Germline loops: CDR1 DFQATT, CDR2 SNEGSKA (reference sequence). V lost 6 bases and J lost 3, with 9 bases in between. The chain's CDR3 is CSALSVYEQYF. CDR3 bases: TGCAGTGCCCTTAGCGTCTACGAGCAGTACTTC.

This chain uses TRBV11-1 with TRBJ2-5; 8 nucleotides match TRBD2. This CDR3 is 16 amino acids long. J was trimmed by 3 bases and V by 0 bases; bases with no gene match: 6. Germline V gene data show CDR1 as SGHAT and CDR2 as FQDESV (reference sequence). The CDR3 protein is CASSLAGTRGEETQYF. The DNA of the CDR3 is TGTGCCAGCAGCTTAGCCGGGACTAGAGGGGAAGAGACCCAGTACTTC.

The chain combines TRBV7-2 with TRBJ2-7; D not resolved. V was trimmed by 5 bases and J by 3 bases, leaving 5 bases between them. Germline CDR1 SGHTA, CDR2 FQGNSA. The CDR3 totals 11 residues. The CDR3 reads CASSGLYEQYF. The CDR3 DNA sequence: TGTGCCAGCAGCGGCCTCTACGAGCAGTACTTC.

The chain couples TRBV5-1 to TRBJ2-3, with a weak D call TRBD1 (6 bases). The V end lost 4 bases, the J end lost 0 bases, and 12 bases lay between the germline ends. Germline V lookup: CDR1 SGHRS, CDR2 YFSETQ. This CDR3 has 15 residues. The CDR3 DNA reads TGCGCCAGCAGCACAGGGTACCTTAGCACAGATACGCAGTATTTT. Translating it yields CASSTGYLSTDTQYF.

The chain carries TRBV7-9 and TRBJ1-1, with 11 positions matching TRBD1. Germline V CDR1 and CDR2: SEHNR, FQNEAQ (reference sequence). CDR3 length equals 16 residues. V lost 3 bases, J lost 0 bases, and 3 bases stayed unmatched. CDR3 coding DNA: TGTGCCAGCAGCTTGGGGACAGGGGGATTGAACACTGAAGCTTTCTTT. It specifies CASSLGTGGLNTEAFF.

V gene TRBV19 combines with J gene TRBJ1-2; D perhaps matches TRBD1 (5 bases). V lost 6 bases and J lost 3, with 20 bases in between. The CDR3 length is 16 residues. Looked up from germline, CDR1 is LNHDA and CDR2 is SQIVND (reference sequence). The chain's CDR3 is CASSLGQAPYYYGYTF. The CDR3, as DNA: TGTGCCAGTAGCTTGGGGCAGGCCCCTTACTACTATGGCTACACCTTC. The full variable domain, with the rest looked up from reference TRBV19 and TRBJ1-2, is DGGITQSPKYLFRKEGQNVTLSCEQNLNHDAMYWYRQDPGQGLRLIYYSQIVNDFQKGDIAEGYSVSREKKESFPLTVTSAQKNPTAFYLCASSLGQAPYYYGYTFGSGTRLTVV.

This sequence joins TRBV18 and TRBJ2-7; 13 nucleotides agree with TRBD2. The junction had 0 bases not matched to a gene; V was cut back by 1 base and J by 0 bases. Looked up from germline, CDR1 is KGHSH and CDR2 is LQKENI. The CDR3 extends over 16 amino acids. The CDR3, as DNA: TGTGCCAGCTCACCACGGACTAGCGGGAGCTCCTACGAGCAGTACTTC. It translates to CASSPRTSGSSYEQYF.

The gene calls are TRBV2 and TRBJ2-2; D might be TRBD1 (6 bases). Between the trimmed V and J ends, which lost 5 bases and 5 bases, there was a span of 12 bases. CDR3 size: 14 residues. Looked up from germline, CDR1 is SNHLY and CDR2 is FYNNEI. CDR3 coding DNA: TGTGCCAGCAGTTGGACAGAATTAACCGGGGAGCTGTTTTTT. This codes for CASSWTELTGELFF.

The V gene is TRBV19, the J gene TRBJ1-5, with 8 positions matching TRBD1. This CDR3 comprises 15 residues. V trimming: 7 bases; J trimming: 3 bases; junction bases outside the gene matches: 8. In germline, CDR1 is LNHDA, CDR2 SQIVND (reference sequence). The CDR3 region has the DNA TGTGCCAGTACCACCGGGACAGGCCTCAATCAGCCCCAGCATTTT. It specifies CASTTGTGLNQPQHF.

V is TRBV2 and J is TRBJ2-5; D may be TRBD1 or TRBD2 (5 bases each). Germline values: CDR1 SNHLY, CDR2 FYNNEI. The CDR3 sequence is 14 residues long. V was pared by 3 bases and J by 6 bases, with 14 bases between. CDR3 protein: CASSDSREQKTQYF. For the CDR3, the DNA is TGTGCCAGCAGTGACTCCAGGGAGCAAAAGACCCAGTACTTC.

V and J are TRBV5-4 and TRBJ2-5; D remains unclear. This CDR3 spans 13 amino acids. V lost 0 bases and J lost 1, with 4 bases in between. Germline lookup yields CDR1 SGHNT and CDR2 YYREEE (reference sequence). As DNA, the CDR3 is TGTGCCAGCAGCTTGGGCCGCCAAGAGACCCAGTACTTC. Translation gives CASSLGRQETQYF.

V and J are TRBV5-1 and TRBJ2-3, with 10 bases lining up with TRBD2. Trimming removed 2 bases from V and 0 bases from J; junction bases left unmatched: 6. The CDR3 loop spans 17 amino acids. In germline, CDR1 is SGHRS, CDR2 YFSETQ. The CDR3 loop reads CASSLGTSATSTDTQYF. The CDR3 nucleotides read TGCGCCAGCAGCTTAGGGACTAGCGCCACTAGCACAGATACGCAGTATTTT.

The V call is TRBV18, the J call TRBJ1-2; the D is unclear. Germline V gene data show CDR1 as KGHSH and CDR2 as LQKENI. The V gene lost 1 base and the J gene lost 5 bases, with 14 bases spanning the gap. There are 15 residues in the CDR3. CDR3 region: CASSPLGGPGYGYTF. Written as DNA, the CDR3 is TGTGCCAGCTCACCACTTGGCGGCCCGGGGTATGGCTACACCTTC.

The chain recombines TRBV10-2 with TRBJ2-7, with 10 positions matching TRBD2. The ends lost 8 bases at V and 2 bases at J; junction bases unmatched: 6. The CDR3 covers 14 residues. CDR1 and CDR2 from the germline V gene are WSHSY and SAAADI. This chain's CDR3 is CASRTSGRPYEQYF. The CDR3 DNA reads as TGCGCCAGCCGGACTAGCGGAAGACCCTACGAGCAGTACTTC.

The gene calls are TRBV5-1 and TRBJ2-4; D remains ambiguous. The CDR3 spans 12 residues. Deletions cut 6 bases from V and 6 bases from J, with 10 bases between. Germline V gives CDR1 SGHRS, CDR2 YFSETQ. The CDR3 protein is CASTSGGNIQYF. The CDR3 coding sequence is TGCGCCAGCACCAGTGGTGGAAACATTCAGTACTTC.

The J gene is TRBJ2-7, the V gene TRBV5-1; TRBD2 is a possible D gene (6 bases). The V gene's germline CDR1 is SGHRS and CDR2 YFSETQ. This CDR3 spans 16 amino acids. Trimming removed 0 bases at V and 1 base at J, with 14 bases between. CDR3: CASSLGAISGSYEQYF. CDR3 nucleotide sequence: TGCGCCAGCAGCTTGGGAGCGATTAGCGGTTCCTACGAGCAGTACTTC. Based on the CDR3 plus reference TRBV5-1 and TRBJ2-7, the full variable domain is KAGVTQTPRYLIKTRGQQVTLSCSPISGHRSVSWYQQTPGQGLQFLFEYFSETQRNKGNFPGRFSGRQFSNSRSEMNVSTLELGDSALYLCASSLGAISGSYEQYFGPGTRLTVT.

This clone was seen a single time. J is TRBJ2-7 and V is TRBV7-9; D is unresolved. Germline assignment: CDR1 SEHNR and CDR2 FQNEAQ (reference sequence). Trimming took off 2 bases at V and 6 bases at J, with 14 bases between the two ends. The CDR3 has 14 residues. CDR3 sequence reads: CASSLWPTASEQYF. CDR3 nucleotide sequence: TGTGCCAGCAGCTTATGGCCGACGGCTTCCGAGCAGTACTTC. Based on the CDR3 plus reference TRBV7-9 and TRBJ2-7, the full variable domain is DTGVSQNPRHKITKRGQNVTFRCDPISEHNRLYWYRQTLGQGPEFLTYFQNEAQLEKSRLLSDRFSAERPKGSFSTLEIQRTEQGDSAMYLCASSLWPTASEQYFGPGTRLTVT.

This sequence joins TRBV20-1 and TRBJ2-7; the D call may be TRBD1 or TRBD2 (5 bases each). V shed 7 bases and J shed 3 bases, with 10 bases lying between them. CDR3 length equals 11 residues. Looked up from germline, CDR1 is DFQATT and CDR2 is SNEGSKA (reference sequence). The CDR3 sequence is CSGGTHYEQYF. The CDR3 region has the DNA TGCAGTGGGGGGACCCACTACGAGCAGTACTTC.

The chain has TRBV7-2 and TRBJ1-1; the D is unclear. Germline-derived CDR1 and CDR2 are SGHTA and FQGNSA. V was pared by 5 bases and J by 0 bases, with 13 bases between. This CDR3 contains 15 residues. CDR3 coding DNA: TGTGCCAGCAGCCTGGGTTCAACCATGAACACTGAAGCTTTCTTT. Protein product: CASSLGSTMNTEAFF.